This T cell receptor (beta chain) emerged from a study of cytomegalovirus exposure and HLA in healthy donors. Findings and caveats of the study: The authors enumerated 180 or so TCR beta chains as linked to cytomegalovirus.

V was cut by 2 bases and J by 6 bases, with 14 bases left in between. The CDR3 sequence is 15 residues long. Germline V gives CDR1 SEHNR, CDR2 FQNEAQ (reference sequence). The PCR contained 60 Vbeta and 13 Jbeta primers. Some clones are missing from TCRdb's copy, which holds only in-frame ones; the method was immunoSEQ multiplex PCR. The repertoire consists of around 150,000 clones, with over 50% occurring once and the leading ten covering approximately 1.6%. No CMV serostatus entry exists for this donor. With regard to this clone: Its antigen is not identified.

Sequenced input: PBMCs. The chain uses TRBV7-9 and TRBJ2-1; D is uncertain. The clonotype originates from a human donor in good health. CDR3 residues: CASSLRVFTPNEQFF. The CDR3 DNA is TGTGCCAGCAGCTTACGCGTCTTTACCCCCAATGAGCAGTTCTTC.